This TCR beta chain was observed in a study of blood T cell repertoires in COVID-19 (dated by TCRdb to about 2020). Background on the whole study: Collaborator samples came from the United States, Italy and Spain and covered acute and convalescent phases of COVID-19. The sample metadata nearly always contained a de-identified subject ID, COVID-19 status, age in years and sex. The material from the prospective study consisted of cDNA or gDNA derived from T cells, B-cell-depleted T cells, or PBMCs. Where available, HLA class I and class II types were taken from metadata supplied by the sample provider and were not determined by assay-based typing. A freely available public database, intended as a resource for researchers studying the immune response to SARS-CoV-2, is where the repertoires were released. Deeply sampled blood TCRbeta repertoires from subjects exposed to, actively infected with, or recovered from COVID-19 were included in the dataset. The samples were drawn from the first 160 participants of the ongoing ImmuneRACE study and from 1,254 subjects provided by 6 global collaborators. Study-level results and caveats: Clinical and demographic metadata were provided uncurated, with the amount varying by source and participant.

Worth noting for this clone: Its target antigen remains unknown. No much larger clone exists at a distance of one base, and base qualities are not known.

The collaborating institutions used their own protocols to collect whole blood in K2EDTA tubes. For TCRbeta analysis, collaborators shipped samples as frozen whole blood, isolated PBMCs, or DNA extracted from either of those sample types. Unmatched junction bases come to 18, with V trimmed by 6 bases and J by 11 bases. Measured from the cysteine to the phenylalanine, the CDR3 is 15 residues long. Only the CDR3 region is kept as DNA, spanning 45 bases read in frame from base 1. Based on the germline V gene, the CDR1 and CDR2 sequences are MDHEN and SYDVKM. TCRbeta CDR3 regions were amplified from genomic DNA by means of the immunoSEQ Assay, a bias-controlled multiplex PCR. The original methods were these. Nucleated cell counts per sample were estimated from amplification of reference gene primers within the assay. To quantify the absolute abundance of each unique TCRbeta CDR3 rearrangement, sequence reads were collapsed and filtered. Productive Simpson clonality was computed per sample as the square root of Simpson's diversity index over productive rearrangements. TCRdb re-hosts the immuneACCESS table, in-frame sequences only. Its copies lack some clones; in the studies checked, an unresolved V gene accounts for under half of them, and the cause for the rest is not known. V, J and clone size reflect that table, while D and trimming were determined from the DNA. The table for this sample lists 210,000 or so clones; around four fifths of them were counted only once. Together, the top ten hold approximately 18% of the sample.

What was sequenced was peripheral blood. The chain is assembled from TRBV28 and TRBJ1-1, with TRBD1 matching 7 junction bases. The sequence came from a woman of 80 years or more with active or convalescent COVID-19. The nucleotide sequence reads TGTGCCAGCAGATCAGGGGGGCTGAACCCGGTTGAGGCTTTCTTT. It codes for CASRSGGLNPVEAFF.